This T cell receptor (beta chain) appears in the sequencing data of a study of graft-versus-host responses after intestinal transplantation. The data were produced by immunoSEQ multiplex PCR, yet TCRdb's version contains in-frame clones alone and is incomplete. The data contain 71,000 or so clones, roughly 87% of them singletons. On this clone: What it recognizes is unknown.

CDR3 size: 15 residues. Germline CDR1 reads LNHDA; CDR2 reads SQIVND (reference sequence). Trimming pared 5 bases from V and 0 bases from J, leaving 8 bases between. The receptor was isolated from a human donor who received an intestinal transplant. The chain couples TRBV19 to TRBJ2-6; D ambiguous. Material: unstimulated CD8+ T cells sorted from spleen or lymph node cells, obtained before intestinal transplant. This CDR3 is CASSGWLSGANVLTF. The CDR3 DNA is TGTGCCAGTAGTGGTTGGCTCTCTGGGGCCAACGTCCTGACTTTC. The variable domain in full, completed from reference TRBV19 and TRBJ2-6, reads DGGITQSPKYLFRKEGQNVTLSCEQNLNHDAMYWYRQDPGQGLRLIYYSQIVNDFQKGDIAEGYSVSREKKESFPLTVTSAQKNPTAFYLCASSGWLSGANVLTFGAGSRLTVL.